A selection of T cell receptor beta chains follows, all from one sample in a study of shared clonotypes between healthy human individuals. Sequencing was performed with immunoSEQ multiplex PCR; in TCRdb, only in-frame clones are kept and a portion is missing. The table records roughly 2.1 million clones, under 95% of them present only once. Sample: naive CD8+ T cells from PBMCs. The receptors originated from a man aged 18 to 30 in good health. Some clones in this sample may be carry-over from other donors' samples. CDR3s include the opening cysteine and the closing phenylalanine or tryptophan. A D gene is named only where the DNA matches it firmly. Some rows have no size entry. The others give once, few or many, or a class for an expanded clone.

-	TRBV10-3	-	TRBJ1-2	CAIQVEDGYTF	TGTGCGATCCAAGTTGAAGATGGCTACACCTTC
-	TRBV7-9	-	TRBJ2-5	CATRLPMDRGEETQYF	TGTGCCACACGCCTCCCGATGGACCGAGGGGAGGAGACCCAGTACTTC
-	TRBV7-9	-	TRBJ2-1	CASSLGLLNEQFF	TGTGCCAGCAGCTTAGGTCTATTGAATGAGCAGTTCTTC
-	TRBV27	-	TRBJ2-1	CASSQEQFF	TGTGCCAGCAGCCAGGAGCAGTTCTTC
-	TRBV7-9	-	TRBJ1-1	CASSLGGFPEAFF	TGTGCCAGCAGCTTAGGAGGGTTCCCTGAAGCTTTCTTT
-	TRBV15	-	TRBJ1-2	CATSRTRNYGYTF	TGTGCCACCAGCAGAACTAGAAACTATGGCTACACCTTC
-	TRBV11-2	-	TRBJ2-2	CASSPYTGELFF	TGTGCCAGCAGCCCTTACACCGGGGAGCTGTTTTTT
-	TRBV4-3	TRBD2	TRBJ2-7	CASSLTSGRSYEQYF	TGCGCCAGCAGCTTGACTAGCGGGAGATCCTACGAGCAGTACTTC
once	TRBV27	TRBD1	TRBJ2-1	CASSRRQGPTYNEQFF	TGTGCCAGCAGTCGACGACAGGGGCCCACCTACAATGAGCAGTTCTTC
once	TRBV15	-	TRBJ1-4	CATSGGRLPTNEKLFF	TGTGCCACCAGCGGCGGACGGCTACCAACTAATGAAAAACTGTTTTTT
once	TRBV19	-	TRBJ2-7	CASSTRTADEQYF	TGTGCCAGTAGTACCAGGACAGCGGACGAGCAGTACTTC
-	TRBV9	TRBD1	TRBJ1-1	CASSVGQGEAFF	TGTGCCAGCAGCGTTGGACAGGGTGAAGCTTTCTTT
-	TRBV13	-	TRBJ2-1	CAGVFGNSYNEQFF	TGTGCCGGGGTCTTTGGAAACTCCTACAATGAGCAGTTCTTC
-	TRBV27	-	TRBJ1-1	CASSFTRFTEAFF	TGTGCCAGCAGTTTCACGAGGTTCACTGAAGCTTTCTTT
-	TRBV11-2	-	TRBJ2-3	CASSSSRDPSGTQYF	TGTGCCAGCAGCTCCTCCCGGGACCCCTCGGGTACGCAGTATTTT
once	TRBV28	-	TRBJ2-5	CASSYPQGYVAQYF	TGTGCCAGCAGTTACCCCCAGGGGTATGTGGCCCAGTACTTC
-	TRBV27	-	TRBJ2-7	CASSFHRALSSYEQYF	TGTGCCAGCAGTTTCCACAGGGCCCTTAGCTCCTACGAGCAGTACTTC
-	TRBV10-3	TRBD1	TRBJ2-7	CAIRMGQNYEQYF	TGTGCCATCAGGATGGGACAGAACTACGAGCAGTACTTC
-	TRBV9	TRBD2	TRBJ2-1	CASSVASAGAIHNEQFF	TGTGCCAGCAGCGTAGCATCGGCGGGAGCGATACACAATGAGCAGTTCTTC
-	TRBV28	-	TRBJ1-5	CASSLAGPQHF	TGTGCCAGCAGTTTGGCTGGGCCCCAGCATTTT
-	TRBV7-8	-	TRBJ2-7	CASDLLEGYEQYF	TGTGCCAGCGATCTCCTGGAGGGGTACGAGCAGTACTTC
-	TRBV9	TRBD1	TRBJ2-3	CASSVGRGTGGSTDTQYF	TGTGCCAGCAGCGTAGGACGAGGGACAGGGGGGAGCACAGATACGCAGTATTTT
-	TRBV9	-	TRBJ2-7	CASSPPQGHEQYF	TGTGCCAGCAGCCCCCCACAAGGCCACGAGCAGTACTTC
-	TRBV7-9	-	TRBJ1-6	CASSSSGRTENSPLHF	TGTGCCAGCAGCTCCTCGGGGCGGACTGAGAATTCACCCCTCCACTTT
-	TRBV28	-	TRBJ2-2	CASSLISGYTGELFF	TGTGCCAGCAGTTTAATAAGCGGATACACCGGGGAGCTGTTTTTT
-	TRBV14	-	TRBJ1-2	CASSQEYGPNYGYTF	TGTGCCAGCAGCCAAGAATATGGGCCTAACTATGGCTACACCTTC
-	TRBV28	-	TRBJ2-5	CASSQTVDETQYF	TGTGCCAGCAGTCAAACGGTGGATGAGACCCAGTACTTC
-	TRBV29-1	-	TRBJ2-2	CSVLQDTGELFF	TGCAGCGTTCTCCAGGACACCGGGGAGCTGTTTTTT
-	TRBV19	-	TRBJ1-1	CASSLRSEGPTEAFF	TGTGCCAGTAGCCTTAGAAGCGAGGGGCCCACTGAAGCTTTCTTT
-	TRBV25-1	-	TRBJ2-5	CASSEPAGLSTAETQYF	TGTGCCAGCAGTGAACCCGCCGGCCTTTCGACAGCGGAGACCCAGTACTTC
-	TRBV7-9	-	TRBJ2-5	CASSFPGPWETQYF	TGTGCCAGCAGCTTCCCAGGGCCGTGGGAGACCCAGTACTTC
-	TRBV19	-	TRBJ1-1	CASSTGLYTEAFF	TGTGCCAGTAGTACGGGGCTGTACACTGAAGCTTTCTTT
-	TRBV12-5	-	TRBJ1-1	CASGTGTEAFF	TGTGCTAGTGGGACGGGTACTGAAGCTTTCTTT
few	TRBV29-1	-	TRBJ1-1	CSVEVGGNTEAFF	TGCAGCGTTGAAGTCGGGGGGAACACTGAAGCTTTCTTT
-	TRBV29-1	TRBD2	TRBJ2-1	CSVAGTRNKNEQFF	TGCAGCGTCGCCGGGACTAGAAATAAAAATGAGCAGTTCTTC
-	TRBV5-6	-	TRBJ2-7	CASSLGLIIYEQYF	TGTGCCAGCAGCCTGGGGCTTATAATCTACGAGCAGTACTTC
-	TRBV27	TRBD2	TRBJ2-3	CASSTRLAQTSDTQYF	TGTGCCAGCAGTACCAGACTAGCGCAGACATCAGATACGCAGTATTTT
-	TRBV7-9	-	TRBJ2-7	CASSRGPSGEQYF	TGTGCCAGCAGCCGCGGTCCCAGTGGCGAGCAGTACTTC
-	TRBV29-1	TRBD2	TRBJ2-1	CSVEFRAGVANEQFF	TGCAGCGTTGAATTCCGAGCGGGAGTTGCCAATGAGCAGTTCTTC
-	TRBV19	TRBD2	TRBJ2-1	CASSPLGGLVSNEQFF	TGTGCCAGTAGTCCCCTTGGGGGACTAGTTTCTAATGAGCAGTTCTTC
-	TRBV27	-	TRBJ2-6	CASSLSVSGANVLTF	TGTGCCAGCAGTTTATCAGTCTCTGGGGCCAACGTCCTGACTTTC
-	TRBV6-6	-	TRBJ1-1	CASSSGTTEAFF	TGTGCCAGCAGCTCCGGGACGACCGAAGCTTTCTTT
-	TRBV9	-	TRBJ2-7	CASSATGLKNYEQYF	TGTGCCAGCAGTGCAACAGGGCTAAAGAACTACGAGCAGTACTTC
-	TRBV4-1	-	TRBJ1-2	CASSPKQGNYGYTF	TGCGCCAGCAGCCCAAAACAGGGCAACTATGGCTACACCTTC
-	TRBV28	TRBD1	TRBJ1-1	CASTLQGASLGTEAFF	TGTGCCAGCACATTACAGGGGGCATCCCTTGGGACTGAAGCTTTCTTT
once	TRBV27	TRBD2	TRBJ2-1	CASSLASGSSYNEQFF	TGTGCCAGCAGTTTGGCTAGCGGGAGTTCCTACAATGAGCAGTTCTTC